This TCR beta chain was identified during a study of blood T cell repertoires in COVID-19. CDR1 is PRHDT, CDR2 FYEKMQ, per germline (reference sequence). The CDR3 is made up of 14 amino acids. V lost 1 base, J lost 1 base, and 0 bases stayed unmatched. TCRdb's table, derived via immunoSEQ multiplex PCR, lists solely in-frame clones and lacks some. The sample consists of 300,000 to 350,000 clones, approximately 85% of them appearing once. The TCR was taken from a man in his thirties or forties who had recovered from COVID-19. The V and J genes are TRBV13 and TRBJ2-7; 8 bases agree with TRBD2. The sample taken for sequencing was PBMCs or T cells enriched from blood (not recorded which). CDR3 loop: CASSLERESYEQYF. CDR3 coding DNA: TGTGCCAGCAGCTTAGAGCGGGAGTCCTACGAGCAGTACTTC. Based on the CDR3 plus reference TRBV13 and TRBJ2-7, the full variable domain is AAGVIQSPRHLIKEKRETATLKCYPIPRHDTVYWYQQGPGQDPQFLISFYEKMQSDKGSIPDRFSAQQFSDYHSELNMSSLELGDSALYFCASSLERESYEQYFGPGTRLTVT.